This record looks at one T cell receptor (beta chain) sequence and its context. The target antigen is unknown. In the ViraFEST assay, antigen-specific CD4+ clonotypes were identified by expansion after peptide-pool stimulation. After around 10 days in culture, the CD4+ T cells were isolated. Nucleocapsid antibodies were negative in the vaccine recipients, who had never had SARS-CoV-2 infection. On days 3 and 7, fresh IL-2 medium replaced half the medium. The data were obtained in a study of vaccination effects on CD4 cells after COVID-19. Sequencing used immunoSEQ multiplex PCR; TCRdb keeps in-frame clones, though not all of them. The repertoire has 65,000 or so clones, approximately 79% of them found once; the top ten carry 2.5% to 3.5%. General observations from the study: The vaccine-induced clones of healthy vaccinees included only 1 of 255 that cross-reacted with common cold coronaviruses. Late post-vaccination, clones induced by infection and those induced by vaccine underwent marked clonal contraction.

This clonotype originated in a human donor who received a COVID-19 vaccine. Sequenced material: CD4+ T cells from PBMCs cultured with HCoV-NL63 spike peptides, taken before COVID-19 vaccination.

Here the CDR3 reads CASSLQGGDGYTF. CDR3 nucleotide sequence: TGCGCCAGCAGCTTGCAAGGGGGTGATGGCTACACCTTC. J is TRBJ1-2 and V is TRBV5-1; D perhaps matches TRBD1 (6 bases). This CDR3 is built from 13 residues. CDR1 SGHRS and CDR2 YFSETQ come from the germline V gene. V was cut by 1 base and J by 6 bases, with 10 bases left in between.